Each of the 27 T cell receptor beta chains below was sequenced from the same sample in a study of graft-versus-host responses after intestinal transplantation. TCRdb's table, derived via immunoSEQ multiplex PCR, lists solely in-frame clones and lacks some. The table shows roughly 29,000 clones, with nearly 90% occurring only once. The sample was PBMCs, taken around 460 days after intestinal transplantation. These receptors all stem from a human patient who received an intestinal transplant, so some T cells may come from the graft donor.

The chain employs TRBV6-1 and TRBJ2-2, with D perhaps matching TRBD1 (8 bases). Germline lookup yields CDR1 MNHNS and CDR2 SASEGT. CDR3 length: 15 amino acids. Deletions cut 10 bases from V and 4 bases from J, with 19 bases between. CDR3 sequence: CATQRDRTGTGELFF. The CDR3 nucleotides read TGTGCCACTCAGCGGGACAGGACAGGCACCGGGGAGCTGTTTTTT.

The V and J genes are TRBV7-3 and TRBJ2-1; D is possibly TRBD2 (5 bases). Between the trimmed V and J ends, which lost 4 bases and 4 bases, there was a span of 11 bases. The CDR3 loop spans 14 amino acids. Looked up from germline, CDR1 is SGHTA and CDR2 is FQGTGA. CDR3 nucleotide sequence: TGTGCCAGCAGCTCCTTCGGACTTTACAATGAGCAGTTCTTC. Residues: CASSSFGLYNEQFF.

The chain combines TRBV5-1 with TRBJ2-5, with 8 bases fitting TRBD2. V shed 3 bases and J 5 bases; nucleotides not matched to a gene: 9. CDR1 is SGHRS, CDR2 YFSETQ, per germline. The CDR3 consists of 15 residues. The CDR3 loop reads CASSYRSPGGETQYF. DNA for the CDR3: TGCGCCAGCAGCTACAGAAGCCCGGGGGGGGAGACCCAGTACTTC.

The CDR3 region is CASSEWDLAGGPDTQYF. The CDR3 region has the DNA TGTGCCAGCAGCGAATGGGATCTGGCAGGGGGACCAGATACGCAGTATTTT. The J gene is TRBJ2-3, the V gene TRBV5-8; 7 bases line up with TRBD1. The CDR3 totals 17 residues. V gave up 4 bases and J gave up 4 bases; unmatched junction bases: 15. CDR1 is SGHTS, CDR2 YDEGEE, per germline.

The CDR3 is CASRNIPSRTEAFF. CDR3 nucleotide sequence: TGTGCCAGCAGGAACATCCCTTCGAGGACTGAAGCTTTCTTT. The rearrangement joins TRBV6-6 to TRBJ1-1; D is unclear. V lost 6 bases, J lost 5 bases, and 16 bases lay in between. Germline loops: CDR1 MNHNY, CDR2 SVGAGI (reference sequence). The CDR3 has 14 amino acids.

The CDR3 region is CASSYGLAGGFNEQFF. The CDR3 DNA reads TGTGCCAGCAGTTACGGACTAGCGGGGGGTTTCAATGAGCAGTTCTTC. V gene TRBV6-5 combines with J gene TRBJ2-1; 14 nucleotides agree with TRBD2. Germline values: CDR1 MNHEY, CDR2 SVGAGI. The V and J ends lost 2 bases and 6 bases, in that order; junction bases with no gene match: 3. The CDR3 contains 16 residues.

This rearrangement joins TRBV18 to TRBJ2-5; 7 bases align to TRBD1. Trimming took 3 bases from V and 5 from J; bases not matched to a gene: 6. Per the germline V gene, CDR1 is KGHSH and CDR2 is LQKENI. The CDR3 sequence is 14 residues long. CDR3 coding DNA: TGTGCCAGCTCACCGACAGGGTTCGGGGAGACCCAGTACTTC. Encoded protein: CASSPTGFGETQYF.

This clone was observed a single time. The chain couples TRBV7-9 to TRBJ2-1, with TRBD1 matching over 9 bases. Germline CDR1 and CDR2: SEHNR and FQNEAQ (reference sequence). Trimming removed 3 bases from V and 2 bases from J; junction bases left unmatched: 5. The CDR3 has 16 amino acids. CDR3 loop: CASSLGQGWTYNEQFF. CDR3 nucleotide sequence: TGTGCCAGCAGCTTGGGACAGGGTTGGACCTACAATGAGCAGTTCTTC.

V gene TRBV19 combines with J gene TRBJ1-1, with D maybe TRBD1 (6 bases). The germline V and J ends were trimmed by 4 bases and 7 bases, with 13 bases remaining between them. Germline V lookup: CDR1 LNHDA, CDR2 SQIVND (reference sequence). This CDR3 spans 13 amino acids. DNA for the CDR3: TGTGCCAGTAGTAGCACCAAGGACAGTGAAGCTTTCTTT. Translating gives CASSSTKDSEAFF.

This chain connects TRBV25-1 to TRBJ2-3; D may be TRBD1 (6 bases). In germline, CDR1 is MGHDK, CDR2 SYGVNS. The V gene lost 1 base and the J gene lost 1 base, with 9 bases spanning the gap. This CDR3 has 15 amino acids. CDR3 coding DNA: TGTGCCAGCAGTGAATCAGGGGCGGGCACAGATACGCAGTATTTT. It yields the protein CASSESGAGTDTQYF.

As regards this clone: The junction departs from germline at one end; a sequencing error may be responsible. J is TRBJ2-2 and V is TRBV29-1, with a possible D match to TRBD2 (7 bases). Germline CDR1 is SQVTM and CDR2 is ANQGSEA. The CDR3 is 12 amino acids. CDR3 region: CRGRGDTGGAVF. The CDR3 coding sequence is TGCAGGGGCCGGGGGGACACCGGGGGAGCTGTTTTT.

This chain uses TRBV25-1 with TRBJ2-1; unclear D gene. Germline CDR1 MGHDK, CDR2 SYGVNS. The CDR3 length is 12 residues. Trimming took 0 bases from V and 5 from J, leaving 2 bases between them. CDR3 sequence reads: CASSEYDNEQFF. The CDR3 DNA reads as TGTGCCAGCAGTGAATACGACAATGAGCAGTTCTTC.

This chain uses TRBV29-1 with TRBJ2-6; TRBD1 agrees at 10 bases. V shed 4 bases, J shed 0 bases, and the junction held 3 bases outside the gene matches. The CDR3 has 16 residues. Germline loops: CDR1 SQVTM, CDR2 ANQGSEA. This CDR3 is CSVGGQGFSGANVLTF. CDR3 DNA: TGCAGCGTTGGGGGACAGGGGTTCTCTGGGGCCAACGTCCTGACTTTC.

The V and J genes are TRBV6-1 and TRBJ1-5; TRBD1 is a possible D gene (5 bases). With 6 bases removed from V and 0 bases from J, the gap between germline ends came to 6 bases. Germline assignment: CDR1 MNHNS and CDR2 SASEGT. The CDR3 loop spans 13 amino acids. The CDR3 sequence: CASRDTSNQPQHF. The CDR3 DNA is TGTGCCAGCAGGGACACTAGCAATCAGCCCCAGCATTTT.

This rearrangement joins TRBV1 to TRBJ1-2; TRBD1 reflects the table's D call only, with no check against the DNA. TRBV1 is assigned pseudogene status. The CDR3 length is 11 residues. As DNA, the CDR3 is TGCACCAGCAGCCACAGGGTCGGCTACACCTTC. Encoded protein: CTSSHRVGYTF.

The chain couples TRBV11-2 to TRBJ2-3, with 10 bases that match TRBD1. CDR3 length: 16 residues. V shed 0 bases and J 1 base; nucleotides not matched to a gene: 1. CDR1 is SGHAT and CDR2 is FQNNGV in the germline V gene. The CDR3 reads CASSLDGTGGTDTQYF. The CDR3, as DNA: TGTGCCAGCAGCTTAGATGGGACAGGGGGCACAGATACGCAGTATTTT.

The chain uses TRBV5-4 and TRBJ2-1; 8 nucleotides line up with TRBD2. From germline, CDR1 is SGHNT and CDR2 YYREEE (reference sequence). Trimming cost V 0 bases and J 1 base; bases outside gene matches: 3. CDR3 length equals 16 residues. The CDR3 protein is CASSLEGGGSYNEQFF. CDR3 sequence (DNA): TGTGCCAGCAGCTTGGAGGGCGGGGGGTCCTACAATGAGCAGTTCTTC.

A few counts support this clone. The V call is TRBV5-1, the J call TRBJ2-3, with 16 positions matching TRBD2. The CDR3 has 20 amino acids. CDR1 SGHRS and CDR2 YFSETQ come from the germline V gene. With V trimmed by 4 bases and J by 0 bases, 11 bases remained unmatched. In nucleotides, the CDR3 is TGCGCCAGCAGCCTGTACCCCGGGACTAGCGGGGGGGCGAGCACAGATACGCAGTATTTT. Encoded protein: CASSLYPGTSGGASTDTQYF.

V is TRBV7-9 and J is TRBJ2-2; D is uncertain. V lost 1 base to trimming and J lost 6 bases, with 9 bases between them. This CDR3 contains 14 residues. CDR1 and CDR2 from the germline V gene are SEHNR and FQNEAQ (reference sequence). CDR3 bases: TGTGCCAGCAGCTTAGAGGTGTCGGCCGGGGAGCTGTTTTTT. Translating gives CASSLEVSAGELFF.

The chain is built from TRBV10-3 and TRBJ2-3; 11 bases line up with TRBD2. Looked up from germline, CDR1 is ENHRY and CDR2 is SYGVKD. The J segment lost 5 bases and the V segment lost 8 bases, leaving 6 bases of the junction unmatched. The CDR3 is 14 residues long. CDR3 coding DNA: TGTGCCATCGGCGTAGCGGGAGGGGAAGATACGCAGTATTTT. Protein product: CAIGVAGGEDTQYF.

The chain carries TRBV15 and TRBJ2-7, with 10 bases that match TRBD2. The CDR3 is 17 residues long. The V and J ends lost 0 bases and 7 bases, in that order; junction bases with no gene match: 12. Germline V gene lookup returns CDR1 LNHNV and CDR2 YYDKDF (reference sequence). CDR3 bases: TGTGCCACCAGCAGAGATTCGAGGGTAGCGGGAGGAGGTGAGCAGTACTTC. This encodes CATSRDSRVAGGGEQYF.

This sequence joins TRBV29-1 and TRBJ1-4; 7 bases agree with TRBD1. The V and J ends lost 3 bases and 2 bases, in that order; junction bases with no gene match: 3. This CDR3 is built from 14 residues. CDR1 is SQVTM and CDR2 is ANQGSEA in the germline V gene. The CDR3 loop reads CSVEQGGTNEKLFF. The CDR3 DNA sequence: TGCAGCGTTGAGCAGGGGGGCACTAATGAAAAACTGTTTTTT.

This clone has only a few counts. The V call is TRBV6-8, the J call TRBJ2-7, with 8 bases identical to TRBD1. The V segment lost 6 bases and the J segment 3 bases; nucleotides outside the gene matches: 10. The length of the CDR3 is 15 residues. The germline CDR1 and CDR2 sequences are MNHGY and SAAAGT. For the CDR3, the DNA is TGTGCCAGCAGGGGGGGACAGGAGAATTTCTACGAGCAGTACTTC. Protein: CASRGGQENFYEQYF.

V is TRBV6-1 and J is TRBJ1-1; 7 nucleotides match TRBD1. The CDR3 contains 15 residues. V dropped 8 bases and J dropped 0; count of bases not matched to a gene: 9. Germline loops: CDR1 MNHNS, CDR2 SASEGT. The CDR3 DNA follows: TGTGCCAGCTGTAGGGACAGAACAATGAACACTGAAGCTTTCTTT. The encoded protein is CASCRDRTMNTEAFF.

J is TRBJ1-3 and V is TRBV7-2, with D tentatively TRBD1 (5 bases). V was trimmed by 8 bases and J by 2 bases, leaving 16 bases between them. The germline V gene has CDR1 SGHTA and CDR2 FQGNSA. This CDR3 contains 15 residues. The CDR3 coding sequence is TGTGCCAGCGGTATAGGACATTGGGCTGGAAACACCATATATTTT. Translating it yields CASGIGHWAGNTIYF.

The chain recombines TRBV30 with TRBJ2-7; D is possibly TRBD1 (6 bases). The CDR3 runs to 12 residues. Germline loops: CDR1 GTSNPN, CDR2 SVGIG (reference sequence). Trimming shortened V by 3 bases and J by 7 bases, and 13 bases separated the two germline ends. The chain's CDR3 is CAWSPGAGEQYF. In DNA, the CDR3 is TGTGCCTGGAGCCCAGGGGCCGGGGAGCAGTACTTC.

This CDR3 is CASSEWGYSNQPQHF. CDR3 sequence (DNA): TGTGCCAGCAGTGAGTGGGGATATAGCAATCAGCCCCAGCATTTT. This rearrangement joins TRBV6-1 to TRBJ1-5; D gene uncertain. With 3 bases removed from V and 0 bases from J, the gap between germline ends came to 9 bases. CDR1 is MNHNS, CDR2 SASEGT, per germline. The CDR3 length is 15 residues.